One and the same sample provided the 21 T cell receptor beta chains below, sequenced in a study of T cells expressing NK-cell markers. TCRdb reprocessed the 5' RACE reads and stores each CDR3 protein as one record, lacking DNA. This repertoire includes around 100,000 distinct CDR3 sequences. Input material: blood T cells: a sorted CD56 or NKG2C T cell subset, CD4+ or CD8+ T cells, or bulk PBMC T cells (not recorded which). The receptors were sampled from a woman aged 18 to 75 in good health.

The chain combines TRBV23-1 with TRBJ2-3; TCRdb indicates TRBD1, and absent DNA this call remains unverified. TRBV23-1 is assigned to the ORF class and has an uncertain function. The CDR3 is 16 amino acids. CDR3 region: CASSHPPGQSTDTQYF.

The chain has TRBV21-1 and TRBJ1-2; TCRdb calls TRBD1, which cannot be checked without DNA. TRBV21-1 corresponds to a pseudogene. The CDR3 has 14 amino acids. CDR3 sequence: CASTSPPVNYGYTF.

The chain links TRBV5-6 to TRBJ2-2; TCRdb's D call of TRBD1 is untestable without DNA. The germline V gene has CDR1 SGHDT and CDR2 YYEEEE. The CDR3 sequence is 15 residues long. CDR3: CASSPGQGSTGELFF. Together with reference TRBV5-6 and TRBJ2-2, the CDR3 gives the full variable domain: DAGVTQSPTHLIKTRGQQVTLRCSPKSGHDTVSWYQQALGQGPQFIFQYYEEEERQRGNFPDRFSGHQFPNYSSELNVNALLLGDSALYLCASSPGQGSTGELFFGEGSRLTVL.

This sequence joins TRBV19 and TRBJ2-1; there is no DNA to check the TCRdb D call of TRBD1. The germline CDR1 and CDR2 sequences are LNHDA and SQIVND (reference sequence). The CDR3 totals 13 residues. CDR3: CASSITRDNEQFF. Variable domain in full (rest from reference TRBV19 and TRBJ2-1): DGGITQSPKYLFRKEGQNVTLSCEQNLNHDAMYWYRQDPGQGLRLIYYSQIVNDFQKGDIAEGYSVSREKKESFPLTVTSAQKNPTAFYLCASSITRDNEQFFGPGTRLTVL.

V usage is TRBV28 and J usage is TRBJ2-3; TCRdb's D call, TRBD1, is unchecked because there is no DNA. The V gene's germline CDR1 is MDHEN and CDR2 SYDVKM. The CDR3 runs to 12 residues. The chain's CDR3 is CASRPGGYTQYF.

V usage is TRBV10-1 and J usage is TRBJ2-2; no DNA is available, so the TRBD1 call from TCRdb remains unchecked. CDR3 length: 15 amino acids. Germline V lookup: CDR1 WNHNN, CDR2 SYGVQD (reference sequence). CDR3 residues: CASSEGGLDTGELFF.

The rearrangement links TRBV13 to TRBJ2-5; with no DNA, the TCRdb D assignment of TRBD2 cannot be verified. Germline loops: CDR1 PRHDT, CDR2 FYEKMQ (reference sequence). This CDR3 region has 16 residues. CDR3 amino acids: CASSFLAGAEWVTQYF. Filled out from reference TRBV13 and TRBJ2-5, the complete variable domain reads AAGVIQSPRHLIKEKRETATLKCYPIPRHDTVYWYQQGPGQDPQFLISFYEKMQSDKGSIPDRFSAQQFSDYHSELNMSSLELGDSALYFCASSFLAGAEWVTQYFGPGTRLLVL.

The chain recombines TRBV27 with TRBJ1-5; TCRdb's D call, TRBD1, is unchecked because there is no DNA. Germline V lookup: CDR1 MNHEY, CDR2 SMNVEV (reference sequence). CDR3 length equals 13 residues. The CDR3 protein is CASSLSRDQPQHF.

The chain is built from TRBV29-1 and TRBJ1-1; TCRdb designates TRBD1, a call that cannot be tested without DNA. The CDR3 runs 15 residues. Looked up from germline, CDR1 is SQVTM and CDR2 is ANQGSEA. Here the CDR3 reads CSVGGTGGLNTEAFF.

The rearrangement uses TRBV7-2 and TRBJ2-3; TCRdb names TRBD1, which stays unverified in the absence of DNA. CDR1 is SGHTA, CDR2 FQGNSA, per germline. This CDR3 has 15 residues. The CDR3: CASSFVGGFTDTQYF.

V usage is TRBV29-1 and J usage is TRBJ2-7; checking the TCRdb D call of TRBD1 is not possible without DNA. The germline V gene encodes CDR1 SQVTM and CDR2 ANQGSEA. The CDR3 is 13 amino acids. The CDR3 loop is CSVEQAGTYEQYF.

The chain recombines TRBV7-3 with TRBJ2-2; the TCRdb call, TRBD2, lacks DNA for checking. This CDR3 contains 16 residues. CDR1 and CDR2 (germline): SGHTA, FQGTGA. CDR3 protein: CASSPTLAGGTGELFF.

The rearrangement uses TRBV4-3 and TRBJ2-2; TCRdb picks TRBD2, but there is no DNA to check that call. This CDR3 contains 16 residues. Germline assignment: CDR1 LGHNA and CDR2 YSLEER. The CDR3 here is CASSQEAGPGTGELFF.

The chain recombines TRBV6-2 or TRBV6-3 with TRBJ1-2. Germline lookup yields CDR1 MNHEY and CDR2 SVGEGT. The length of the CDR3 is 15 residues. The CDR3 is CASSYSTDPNYGYTF.

The CDR3: CASSFAGTEAFF. V gene TRBV5-1 combines with J gene TRBJ1-1. Germline V gene lookup returns CDR1 SGHRS and CDR2 YFSETQ. The CDR3 spans 12 residues.

This chain uses TRBV5-1 with TRBJ1-1; TCRdb reports TRBD1, a call that lacks DNA to check it against. This CDR3 has 14 residues. In germline, CDR1 is SGHRS, CDR2 YFSETQ. This CDR3 is CASSHGQGTPLAFF.

This sequence joins TRBV28 and TRBJ1-1; the TCRdb call, TRBD1, lacks DNA for checking. In germline, CDR1 is MDHEN, CDR2 SYDVKM. The CDR3 covers 14 residues. The CDR3 spells CASSLFQGRTEAFF.

The V call is TRBV29-1, the J call TRBJ2-7; without DNA, the TCRdb call of TRBD1 cannot be checked. The CDR3 totals 13 residues. CDR1 SQVTM and CDR2 ANQGSEA come from the germline V gene. The CDR3 sequence is CSGLTGGQYEQYF.

The rearrangement links TRBV7-2 to TRBJ2-7. CDR3 length: 12 amino acids. Germline V CDR1 and CDR2: SGHTA, FQGNSA. CDR3 loop: CASTWGPDEQYF.

The chain is built from TRBV7-9 and TRBJ2-3; TCRdb outputs TRBD2, but without DNA this stays unchecked. The V gene's germline CDR1 is SEHNR and CDR2 FQNEAQ (reference sequence). The CDR3 is 17 residues long. CDR3 amino acids: CASSPGLAGDLTDTQYF. The full variable domain, rest sourced from reference TRBV7-9 and TRBJ2-3, is DTGVSQNPRHKITKRGQNVTFRCDPISEHNRLYWYRQTLGQGPEFLTYFQNEAQLEKSRLLSDRFSAERPKGSFSTLEIQRTEQGDSAMYLCASSPGLAGDLTDTQYFGPGTRLTVL.

The chain couples TRBV5-1 to TRBJ2-2; TCRdb designates TRBD1, a call that cannot be tested without DNA. From germline, CDR1 is SGHRS and CDR2 YFSETQ. The CDR3 has 17 amino acids. The CDR3 region is CASSPGRVRSGTGELFF.